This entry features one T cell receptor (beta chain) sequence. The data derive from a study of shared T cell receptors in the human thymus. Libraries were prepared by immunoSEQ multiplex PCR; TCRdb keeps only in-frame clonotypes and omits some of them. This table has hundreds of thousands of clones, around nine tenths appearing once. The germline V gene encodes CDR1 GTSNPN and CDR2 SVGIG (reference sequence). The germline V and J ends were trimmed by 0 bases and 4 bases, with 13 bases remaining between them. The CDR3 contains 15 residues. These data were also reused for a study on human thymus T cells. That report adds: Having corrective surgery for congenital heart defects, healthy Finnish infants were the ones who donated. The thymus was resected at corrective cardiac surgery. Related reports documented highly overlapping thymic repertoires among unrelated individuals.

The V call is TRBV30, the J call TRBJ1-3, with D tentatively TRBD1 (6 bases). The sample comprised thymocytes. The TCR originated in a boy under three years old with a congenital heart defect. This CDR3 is CAWSVRGGHGNTIYF. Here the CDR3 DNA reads TGTGCCTGGAGTGTACGGGGGGGGCACGGAAACACCATATATTTT.